This TCR beta chain originates from a study of blood T cells in healthy people across ages. With a J-beta primer mix and a sample-barcoded 5' primer, a second PCR ran roughly 7 to 11 cycles. TCRdb reprocessed the 5' RACE reads via MiXCR and lists one record per CDR3 protein. The sample consists of 600,000 to 850,000 distinct CDR3 sequences, 40% to 45% of them appearing once. This clonotype was observed a few times. Its antigen remains unknown. Whole-study results and caveats: A greater number of naive CD4+ cells and higher diversity distinguished long-lived donors from aged donors. What prevented conclusive comparison of naive and antigen-experienced cells was that PBMCs were unsorted.

The CDR3 runs 19 residues. V was pared by 5 bases and J by 0 bases, with 14 bases of the junction left unmatched. The germline CDR1 and CDR2 sequences are SGHTA and FQGNSA. The genes are TRBV7-2 and TRBJ2-2, with 8 bases aligning to TRBD1. The receptor comes from a woman between 55 and 75 years old in good health. The sequencing input was blood. The CDR3 region is CASSRWGDRRPSNTGELFF. CDR3 sequence (DNA): TGTGCCAGCAGCCGTTGGGGGGACAGGCGACCTTCGAACACCGGGGAGCTGTTTTTT.